This is a list of T cell receptor beta chains from one sample in a study of radiation and T cells in renal cell carcinoma. Repertoires were generated with immunoSEQ multiplex PCR, while TCRdb's copy carries only in-frame clones and drops some. The sample yields about 24,000 clones, more than 45% seen once. The sample consisted of tumor tissue, taken from a patient whose treatment included radiotherapy and nephrectomy. All receptors come from a woman aged 50 to 60 with renal cell carcinoma. The CDR3 runs from the conserved cysteine through the conserved F or W. Fields, in order: clone size, J gene, D gene, V gene, CDR3 DNA, CDR3 protein. The D gene is left open where the match is weak. Expanded clones are given a class, and other clones once, few, many or no size at all.

- TRBJ1-4 TRBD1 TRBV5-1 TGCGCCAGCAGCTTACCCGAATCCGGGACAGGGAGTGAAAAACTGTTTTTT CASSLPESGTGSEKLFF
many TRBJ1-2 TRBD1 TRBV30 TGTGCCTGGGGGGGACAGGCCCTCCGGGGCACCTTC CAWGGQALRGTF
- TRBJ2-5 - TRBV4-2 TGTGCCAGCAGCCAAGATGAAAGGGGTGAGACCCAGTACTTC CASSQDERGETQYF
few TRBJ2-1 TRBD1 TRBV4-3 TGCGCCAGCAGCCAAGATTCGGTCGGGACAGGGGATTACAATGAGCAGTTCTTC CASSQDSVGTGDYNEQFF
many TRBJ1-2 - TRBV4-3 TGCGCCAGCAGCCAAGACAGGCAGGGGAACTATGGCTACACCTTC CASSQDRQGNYGYTF
few TRBJ2-2 - TRBV5-1 TGCGCCAGCAGCTTTGACAGATTTGGAACCGGGGAGCTGTTTTTT CASSFDRFGTGELFF
- TRBJ2-5 - TRBV19 TGTGCCAGTAGTATACAGGGGTCCCAAGAGACCCAGTACTTC CASSIQGSQETQYF
- TRBJ2-5 - TRBV28 TGTGCCAGCAGTTTAAATATCCAAGAGACCCAGTACTTC CASSLNIQETQYF
- TRBJ1-1 - TRBV5-4 TGTGCCAGCAGCCTTGGGACGCCCGGCAGGGGAGCTTTCTTT CASSLGTPGRGAFF
once TRBJ1-2 - TRBV27 TGTGCCAGCAGTTTATCCCCCCGGAAGGGCTACACCTTC CASSLSPRKGYTF
- TRBJ2-7 TRBD2 TRBV7-2 TGTGCCAGCAGCGTTGGATCGATAGCGGGGGCGGGCGTCCTCAAGCAGTACTTC CASSVGSIAGAGVLKQYF
- TRBJ1-2 - TRBV5-1 TGCGCCAGCAGCTTGGCAGGTTTGTCGGGCTACACCTTC CASSLAGLSGYTF
- TRBJ2-6 TRBD1 TRBV5-4 TGTGCCAGCCGGTTACGGACAGGGCTTGCTGGGGCCAACGTCCTGACTTTC CASRLRTGLAGANVLTF
- TRBJ2-7 TRBD2 TRBV9 TGTGCCAGCAGCGGGGAGGGGTACAAGCAGTACTTC CASSGEGYKQYF
- TRBJ1-5 - TRBV6-6 TGTGCCAGCAGTTACTCCGCCTCAAGGCAGCCCCAGCATTTT CASSYSASRQPQHF
- TRBJ2-2 - TRBV7-2 TGTGCCAGCAGTGGGACGAACACCGGGGAGCTGTTTTTT CASSGTNTGELFF
- TRBJ1-6 - TRBV6-6 TGTGCCAGCAGACCCGGGGACTATAATTCACCCCTCCACTTT CASRPGDYNSPLHF
- TRBJ2-7 - TRBV2 TGTGCCAGCAGAGAGGGCGTGGGGAACGAGCAGTACTTC CASREGVGNEQYF
- TRBJ2-5 - TRBV7-9 TGTGCCAGCAGCTTACAGGGGTGGCAGTACTTC CASSLQGWQYF
- TRBJ1-2 TRBD1 TRBV4-1 TGCGCCAGCAGCGCTCCGGGACAGGGGGCGCGGGCCTATGGCTACACCTTC CASSAPGQGARAYGYTF
- TRBJ1-2 - TRBV29-1 TGCAGCGTTGATCGGGCAGGGCACGGCTACACCTTC CSVDRAGHGYTF
few TRBJ1-2 - TRBV29-1 TGCAGCTTAACGACAGCCGCTGGACGCTACACCTTC CSLTTAAGRYTF
- TRBJ2-5 TRBD2 TRBV29-1 TGCAGCGTTGCAGCGGGGGTGGCAGAGACCCAGTACTTC CSVAAGVAETQYF
few TRBJ1-5 - TRBV19 TGTGCCAGTAGTACCCAGGCTAATAGCAATCAGCCCCAGCATTTT CASSTQANSNQPQHF
many TRBJ2-2 - TRBV5-4 TGTGCCAGCAGTCCGGTGCAAGGTTTTACCGGGGAGCTGTTTTTT CASSPVQGFTGELFF
- TRBJ2-2 - TRBV9 TGTGCCAGCAGCGACCCTCTGGGGGGTTACACCGGGGAGCTGTTTTTT CASSDPLGGYTGELFF
medium-sized TRBJ2-3 - TRBV19 TGTGCCAGCAGCCTGACAGTCAGCACAGATACGCAGTATTTT CASSLTVSTDTQYF
many TRBJ2-2 TRBD1 TRBV7-3 TGTGCCAGCAGCGAGGGACAGAGCACCGGGGAGCTGTTTTTT CASSEGQSTGELFF
- TRBJ2-5 - TRBV7-9 TGTGCCAGCAGCTTAGGTGCGGGGCGGTACTTC CASSLGAGRYF
- TRBJ1-4 TRBD1 TRBV9 TGTGCCAGCAGCGTAGAGGGACAGCGAAATGAAAAACTGTTTTTT CASSVEGQRNEKLFF
- TRBJ2-7 - TRBV6-1 TGTGCCAGCAGGGACGTGCCCTACGAGCAGTACTTC CASRDVPYEQYF
once TRBJ2-3 - TRBV12-2 TGTGCAAGTCGCACCAGGACTAGCGGGGGCCCCTACACAGATACGCAGTATTTT CASRTRTSGGPYTDTQYF
- TRBJ2-3 - TRBV19 TGTGCCAGTAGTATAGGAGGAACTAGCACAGATACGCAGTATTTT CASSIGGTSTDTQYF
- TRBJ2-7 - TRBV9 TGTGCCAGCAGCCTTCCATTTCCGGGACTTTCCAGCGGCGAGCAGTACTTC CASSLPFPGLSSGEQYF
medium-sized TRBJ2-7 - TRBV4-1 TGCGCCAGCAGCCACCCGGGACTCAACACCTACGAGCAGTACTTC CASSHPGLNTYEQYF
- TRBJ2-5 - TRBV6-1 TGTGCCAGCAGCCCCCAGCAGGGGCCCCAAGAGACCCAGTACTTC CASSPQQGPQETQYF
few TRBJ1-2 - TRBV19 TGTGCCAGTAGTCACGGGACGCTCACTAACTATGGCTACACCTTC CASSHGTLTNYGYTF
few TRBJ1-5 - TRBV19 TGTGCCAGTAGTAAGTGGGACGGGCAGCCCCAGCATTTT CASSKWDGQPQHF
- TRBJ1-4 - TRBV5-1 TGCGCCAGCAGTGGGGGCGAGGGTGAAAAACTGTTTTTT CASSGGEGEKLFF
many TRBJ1-6 - TRBV7-8 TGTGCCAGCTCTGTGGCAATCGAAGAGAGCTCCTATAATTCACCCCTCCACTTT CASSVAIEESSYNSPLHF
- TRBJ2-5 - TRBV7-8 TGTGCCAGCAGGTCAGGGGCTGAGACCCAGTACTTC CASRSGAETQYF
- TRBJ2-3 - TRBV7-8 TGTGCCAGCAGCCCCTATTTGGGGGAACGGGCAGATACGCAGTATTTT CASSPYLGERADTQYF
few TRBJ1-6 - TRBV19 TGTGCCAGTAGTAACCACAGGGAGACACCCCTCCACTTT CASSNHRETPLHF
- TRBJ1-5 - TRBV7-2 TGTGCCAGCAGCCGCCAGGGGCAAGGCTATAGCAATCAGCCCCAGCATTTT CASSRQGQGYSNQPQHF
- TRBJ1-6 TRBD1 TRBV6-5 TGTGCCAGCAGCCTCCGGACAGGGAATTCACCCCTCCACTTT CASSLRTGNSPLHF
- TRBJ2-7 - TRBV6-1 TGTGCCAGCAGTGAACATAAGACGGGCAGCTCCTACGAGCAGTACTTC CASSEHKTGSSYEQYF
- TRBJ1-1 - TRBV29-1 TGCAGCGTGAAACAAGGGATGTTAGCTGCTGAAGCTTTCTTT CSVKQGMLAAEAFF
- TRBJ1-2 TRBD1 TRBV2 TGTGCCAGCAGCTCAGACAGGGGGTCTGGCTACACCTTC CASSSDRGSGYTF
- TRBJ1-1 - TRBV18 TGTGCCAGCTCACCATTAGGGCAGGGGGCTTTCTTT CASSPLGQGAFF
- TRBJ1-2 TRBD1 TRBV29-1 TGCAGCGTTGATCCAGGGGGCGACTATGGCTACACCTTC CSVDPGGDYGYTF
- TRBJ2-7 TRBD1 TRBV6-5 TGTGCCAGCTCCCGGGACAGGGCTAACTACGAGCAGTACTTC CASSRDRANYEQYF